The 32 T cell receptor beta chains listed next were all sequenced from one sample in a study of T cell repertoires in cytomegalovirus infection. These receptors have no known antigen. Each CDR3 protein gets one entry after TCRdb re-called the reads with MiXCR. There are fewer than 350,000 distinct CDR3 sequences in the sample; 25% to 35% occur only once, and over 15% lies in the top ten. The sample consisted of cultured PBMCs, taken from culture after CMV antigen stimulation. These TCRs come from a human donor in good health (CMV status not recorded). Some clones in this sample may be carry-over from other donors' samples.

CDR3 DNA: TGTGCCAGCAGCCAGGTGGGAAATGTCTACGAGCAGTACTTC. Amino acid sequence: CASSQVGNVYEQYF. The chain uses TRBV5-6 and TRBJ2-7; D is unresolved. The CDR3 is 14 amino acids. The V and J ends lost 4 bases and 3 bases respectively, with 14 bases between them. CDR1 is SGHDT, CDR2 YYEEEE, per germline.

This clonotype was counted between two and nine times. The CDR3 nucleotides are TGTGCCAGCAGCGAGGCAGGGGGCTATTTAAATGAGCAGTTCTTC. Its protein is CASSEAGGYLNEQFF. The rearrangement uses TRBV11-2 and TRBJ2-1, with 8 bases matching TRBD1. The germline gives CDR1 SGHAT, CDR2 FQNNGV. V shed 5 bases and J 7 bases; nucleotides not matched to a gene: 10. This CDR3 has 15 residues.

The V call is TRBV4-2, the J call TRBJ1-6, with D hard to call. CDR3 length equals 13 residues. Germline V gene lookup returns CDR1 LGHNA and CDR2 YNFKEQ. V dropped 0 bases and J dropped 9 bases, with 6 bases sitting between them. CDR3 bases: TGTGCCAGCAGCCAAGACCTAGCTTCACCCCTCCACTTT. Translation: CASSQDLASPLHF.

A few counts support this clonotype. This chain connects TRBV18 to TRBJ1-5, with D maybe TRBD1 (5 bases). The length of the CDR3 is 12 residues. V was shortened by 6 bases and J by 5 bases, with 8 bases between the two germline ends. CDR1 KGHSH and CDR2 LQKENI come from the germline V gene. CDR3 loop: CASSQTDQPQHF. CDR3 DNA: TGTGCCAGCTCGCAGACAGATCAGCCCCAGCATTTT.

At least ten counts were recorded for this clonotype. This chain connects TRBV20-1 to TRBJ2-3; 9 bases fit TRBD1. The length of the CDR3 is 15 residues. Germline values: CDR1 DFQATT, CDR2 SNEGSKA (reference sequence). J lost 3 bases, V lost 0 bases, and 4 bases had no gene match. CDR3 DNA sequence: TGCAGTGCTAGAGAGGCGACAGGGGGAACAGATACGCAGTATTTT. Amino acid sequence: CSAREATGGTDTQYF.

V is TRBV18 and J is TRBJ1-6; no reliable D call. Germline V lookup: CDR1 KGHSH, CDR2 LQKENI. V lost 2 bases, J lost 10 bases, and 12 bases lay in between. This CDR3 spans 14 amino acids. Here the CDR3 DNA reads TGTGCCAGCTCACCAGAGGGATTTGGCTCACCCCTCCACTTT. It yields the protein CASSPEGFGSPLHF.

A few counts support this clonotype. The chain uses TRBV6-6 and TRBJ1-5; the D is unclear. CDR1 is MNHNY and CDR2 is SVGAGI in the germline V gene (reference sequence). Trimming removed 5 bases from V and 4 bases from J, with 15 bases in between. The CDR3 totals 15 residues. The CDR3 reads CASSPPITDNQPQHF. As DNA, the CDR3 is TGTGCCAGCAGTCCGCCCATTACTGATAATCAGCCCCAGCATTTT.

This clonotype has a handful of counts. This chain uses TRBV12-3 or TRBV12-4 with TRBJ2-2; perhaps TRBD2 as D (5 bases). The CDR3 contains 12 residues. Trimming cost V 3 bases and J 10 bases, with 9 bases left between them. CDR3: CASSLWGEELFF. As DNA, the CDR3 is TGTGCCAGCAGTTTGTGGGGAGAGGAGCTGTTTTTT.

The rearrangement joins TRBV6-1 to TRBJ2-1, with D perhaps given as TRBD1 or TRBD2 (5 bases each). The CDR3 spans 14 residues. V gave up 8 bases and J gave up 11 bases, with 22 bases separating them. The germline gives CDR1 MNHNS, CDR2 SASEGT. The CDR3 reads CASSWTGSNRQQFF. CDR3 sequence (DNA): TGTGCCAGCTCTTGGACGGGATCTAACAGGCAGCAGTTCTTC.

This clonotype was detected only a few times. V and J are TRBV25-1 and TRBJ1-1, with D unresolved. In germline, CDR1 is MGHDK, CDR2 SYGVNS. The CDR3 is 12 residues long. V lost 5 bases and J 2 bases, leaving 6 bases between the germline ends. The DNA for the CDR3 is TGTGCCAGCAGTCAACGTAACACTGAAGCTTTCTTT. Its protein product is CASSQRNTEAFF. Supplemented by reference TRBV25-1 and TRBJ1-1, the full variable domain reads EADIYQTPRYLVIGTGKKITLECSQTMGHDKMYWYQQDPGMELHLIHYSYGVNSTEKGDLSSESTVSRIRTEHFPLTLESARPSHTSQYLCASSQRNTEAFFGQGTRLTVV.

This chain connects TRBV7-9 to TRBJ2-1; 10 bases are shared with TRBD2. This CDR3 has 16 amino acids. The germline gives CDR1 SEHNR, CDR2 FQNEAQ (reference sequence). V was clipped by 5 bases and J by 8 bases; unmatched bases: 12. CDR3 in amino acids: CASSQPGLAEVHEQFF. Written as DNA, the CDR3 is TGTGCCAGCAGCCAGCCTGGACTAGCGGAGGTCCATGAGCAGTTCTTC.

The rearrangement uses TRBV6-2 or TRBV6-3 and TRBJ1-5; no definite D call. The CDR3 is made up of 12 amino acids. Between the trimmed V and J ends, which lost 2 bases and 7 bases, there was a span of 6 bases. CDR1 MNHEY and CDR2 SVGEGT come from the germline V gene. CDR3 loop: CASSYVFQPQHF. CDR3 DNA sequence: TGTGCCAGCAGTTACGTGTTCCAGCCCCAGCATTTT.

This clonotype was found many times. V gene TRBV12-3 or TRBV12-4 combines with J gene TRBJ2-7, with D tentatively TRBD1 (6 bases). The V end lost 10 bases, the J end lost 1 base, and 14 bases lay between the germline ends. The CDR3 runs 13 residues. The CDR3 DNA follows: TGTGCCACTAGGGACAAGCAATCCTACGAGCAGTACTTC. Protein sequence: CATRDKQSYEQYF.

This clonotype turned up a few times. The chain has TRBV20-1 and TRBJ2-3; TRBD2 matches 8 bases. CDR1 is DFQATT, CDR2 SNEGSKA, per germline (reference sequence). V was clipped by 1 base and J by 3 bases; unmatched bases: 0. The CDR3 runs to 13 residues. The CDR3 DNA sequence: TGCAGTGCTAGAGCGGGGGGGACAGATACGCAGTATTTT. It encodes CSARAGGTDTQYF.

The chain combines TRBV5-1 with TRBJ2-7, with 12 positions matching TRBD1. The J segment lost 4 bases and the V segment lost 5 bases, leaving 7 bases of the junction unmatched. This CDR3 spans 15 amino acids. Germline V lookup: CDR1 SGHRS, CDR2 YFSETQ. The CDR3 spells CASRSGTGGRYEQYF. In DNA, the CDR3 is TGCGCCAGCAGGAGTGGGACAGGGGGCCGATACGAGCAGTACTTC.

CDR3: CASSQETGISYNEQFF. The DNA for the CDR3 is TGCGCCAGCAGCCAAGAGACAGGGATCAGCTACAATGAGCAGTTCTTC. V gene TRBV4-1 combines with J gene TRBJ2-1, with 7 nucleotides matching TRBD1. Germline V lookup: CDR1 MGHRA, CDR2 YSYEKL. The CDR3 has 16 amino acids. Unmatched junction bases numbered 5, after V lost 0 bases and J lost 3 bases.

The CDR3 bases are TGTGCCATCAGTGATACGGGGGAACAGCCCCAGCATTTT. This encodes CAISDTGEQPQHF. The chain recombines TRBV10-3 with TRBJ1-5; tentative D call: TRBD1 (5 bases). The V end lost 3 bases, the J end lost 7 bases, and 10 bases lay between the germline ends. Looked up from germline, CDR1 is ENHRY and CDR2 is SYGVKD. The CDR3 length is 13 residues.

V is TRBV7-2 and J is TRBJ1-4; 12 nucleotides line up with TRBD1. V lost 0 bases and J lost 8; bases outside the gene matches: 7. In germline, CDR1 is SGHTA, CDR2 FQGNSA. This CDR3 is built from 17 residues. CDR3 sequence: CASSLAGQGAMYEKLFF. CDR3 DNA sequence: TGTGCCAGCAGCTTAGCGGGACAGGGGGCGATGTACGAAAAACTGTTTTTT.

The chain carries TRBV7-3 and TRBJ2-3; 8 nucleotides line up with TRBD1. The V and J ends lost 5 bases and 5 bases, in that order; junction bases with no gene match: 9. This CDR3 has 15 amino acids. From germline, CDR1 is SGHTA and CDR2 FQGTGA. The CDR3 sequence: CASSADRVSGDTQYF. The CDR3 DNA follows: TGTGCCAGCAGCGCGGACAGGGTTTCGGGAGATACGCAGTATTTT. Combining the CDR3 with reference TRBV7-3 and TRBJ2-3 gives the whole variable domain GAGVSQTPSNKVTEKGKYVELRCDPISGHTALYWYRQSLGQGPEFLIYFQGTGAADDSGLPNDRFFAVRPEGSVSTLKIQRTERGDSAVYLCASSADRVSGDTQYFGPGTRLTVL.

At least ten counts were recorded for this clonotype. The gene calls are TRBV10-2 and TRBJ2-7; TRBD1 aligns across 9 bases. The length of the CDR3 is 14 residues. Germline values: CDR1 WSHSY, CDR2 SAAADI. Unmatched junction bases numbered 6, after V lost 6 bases and J lost 3 bases. CDR3 residues: CASRPGQGDYEQYF. The CDR3 coding sequence is TGCGCCAGCAGACCGGGACAGGGCGACTACGAGCAGTACTTC.

This clonotype appeared a few times. The chain has TRBV11-1 and TRBJ1-1; no definite D call. Trimming cost V 4 bases and J 11 bases, with 11 bases left between them. The CDR3 runs 11 residues. The germline gives CDR1 SGHAT, CDR2 FQDESV (reference sequence). The CDR3 loop is CASSSPLEAFF. For the CDR3, the DNA is TGTGCCAGCAGCTCCCCCCTGGAGGCTTTCTTT.

This clonotype was observed a few times. The genes are TRBV7-2 and TRBJ1-5; no firm D call. Trimming shortened V by 1 base and J by 0 bases, and 10 bases separated the two germline ends. Germline V gene data show CDR1 as SGHTA and CDR2 as FQGNSA. The CDR3 is 16 residues long. In nucleotides, the CDR3 is TGTGCCAGCAGCTTAGTGGGAGGGAATAGCAATCAGCCCCAGCATTTT. It encodes CASSLVGGNSNQPQHF.

This clonotype was counted between two and nine times. The J gene is TRBJ1-2, the V gene TRBV12-5; 7 bases line up with TRBD1. Germline values: CDR1 LGHNT, CDR2 FRNRAP. After removal of 5 bases from V and 2 bases from J, the junction contained 2 bases not matched to a gene. This CDR3 region has 13 residues. The CDR3 nucleotides read TGTGCTAGTGGTCTGGACAGGAACTATGGCTACACCTTC. It is translated as CASGLDRNYGYTF.

This chain links TRBV2 with TRBJ2-3, with 8 bases fitting TRBD2. The junction had 6 bases not matched to a gene; V was cut back by 10 bases and J by 6 bases. The CDR3 contains 12 residues. Germline assignment: CDR1 SNHLY and CDR2 FYNNEI. As DNA, the CDR3 is TGTGCCACACTAGCGGCGCGGGATACGCAGTATTTT. It codes for CATLAARDTQYF.

The sample holds a few counts of this clonotype. V usage is TRBV7-6 and J usage is TRBJ1-1; 7 bases map to TRBD1. The CDR3 loop spans 13 amino acids. V lost 6 bases, J lost 3 bases, and 4 bases stayed unmatched. Germline lookup yields CDR1 SGHVS and CDR2 FNYEAQ. Here the CDR3 reads CASRFDRDTEAFF. CDR3 in DNA: TGTGCCAGCAGATTTGACAGGGACACTGAAGCTTTCTTT.

This clonotype was recorded only once. The CDR3 nucleotides are TGTGCTAGTGCAAAGGAGGTTAGCTACAATGAGCAGTTCTTC. Amino acids: CASAKEVSYNEQFF. The chain recombines TRBV12-5 with TRBJ2-1; D is possibly TRBD2 (5 bases). The V gene lost 7 bases and the J gene lost 3 bases, with 13 bases spanning the gap. The germline V gene encodes CDR1 LGHNT and CDR2 FRNRAP. The CDR3 totals 14 residues.

This rearrangement joins TRBV19 to TRBJ1-5, with D maybe TRBD1 (5 bases). The germline CDR1 and CDR2 sequences are LNHDA and SQIVND (reference sequence). V lost 5 bases, J lost 0 bases, and 8 bases lay in between. CDR3 size: 14 residues. This chain's CDR3 is CASSPGASNQPQHF. CDR3 nucleotides: TGTGCCAGTAGTCCCGGGGCTAGCAATCAGCCCCAGCATTTT. Full variable domain (remainder filled in from reference TRBV19 and TRBJ1-5): DGGITQSPKYLFRKEGQNVTLSCEQNLNHDAMYWYRQDPGQGLRLIYYSQIVNDFQKGDIAEGYSVSREKKESFPLTVTSAQKNPTAFYLCASSPGASNQPQHFGDGTRLSIL.

CDR3 DNA sequence: TGCAGTGGGCTCCCAGGGGTAGTCGGAGAGACCCAGTACTTC. Translation gives CSGLPGVVGETQYF. This chain links TRBV20-1 with TRBJ2-5; D might be TRBD1 (6 bases). The germline gives CDR1 DFQATT, CDR2 SNEGSKA (reference sequence). The V end was cut by 7 bases, the J end by 4 bases, with 19 bases between. The length of the CDR3 is 14 residues.

This chain connects TRBV7-6 to TRBJ2-5; tentatively, D is TRBD1 (6 bases). This CDR3 has 14 amino acids. V lost 5 bases and J 5 bases, leaving 15 bases between the germline ends. Germline V gives CDR1 SGHVS, CDR2 FNYEAQ. The CDR3 bases are TGTGCCAGCAGCGAAAACAGGGTGACGGAGACCCAGTACTTC. Amino acid sequence: CASSENRVTETQYF.

The rearrangement joins TRBV27 to TRBJ1-1; weak D call: TRBD1 (5 bases). Germline CDR1 reads MNHEY; CDR2 reads SMNVEV (reference sequence). The CDR3 consists of 14 residues. V lost 0 bases and J 9 bases, leaving 14 bases between the germline ends. The CDR3 region is CASSLSDLRGKAFF. The CDR3 coding sequence is TGTGCCAGCAGTTTATCGGATTTAAGGGGAAAAGCTTTCTTT.

V usage is TRBV12-3 or TRBV12-4 and J usage is TRBJ1-5; tentative D call: TRBD1 (5 bases). Trimming shortened V by 3 bases and J by 0 bases, and 15 bases separated the two germline ends. The CDR3 runs to 17 residues. CDR3 coding DNA: TGTGCCAGCAGTTTTGGGGCGGCAGATTATAGCAATCAGCCCCAGCATTTT. Protein: CASSFGAADYSNQPQHF.

This clonotype was seen only a few times. The CDR3 protein is CASSFGGGNYEQYF. CDR3 bases: TGTGCCAGCAGTTTCGGCGGGGGGAACTACGAGCAGTACTTC. This chain joins TRBV12-3 or TRBV12-4 and TRBJ2-7, with 8 positions matching TRBD2. The V and J ends lost 3 bases and 3 bases, in that order; junction bases with no gene match: 4. The CDR3 length is 14 residues.